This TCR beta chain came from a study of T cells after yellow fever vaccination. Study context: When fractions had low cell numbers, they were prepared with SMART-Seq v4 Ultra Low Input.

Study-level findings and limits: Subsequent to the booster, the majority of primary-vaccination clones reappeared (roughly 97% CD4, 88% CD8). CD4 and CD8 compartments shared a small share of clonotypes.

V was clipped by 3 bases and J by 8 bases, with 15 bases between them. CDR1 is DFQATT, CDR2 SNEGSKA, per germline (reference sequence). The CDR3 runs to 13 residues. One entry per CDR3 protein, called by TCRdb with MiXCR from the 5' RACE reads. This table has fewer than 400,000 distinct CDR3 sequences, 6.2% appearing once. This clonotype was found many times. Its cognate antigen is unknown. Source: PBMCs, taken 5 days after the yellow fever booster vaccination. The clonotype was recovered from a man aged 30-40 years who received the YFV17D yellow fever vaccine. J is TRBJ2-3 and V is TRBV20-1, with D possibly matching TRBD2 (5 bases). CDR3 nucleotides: TGCAGTGCTAGGGAAGACTATTACGGTACGCAGTATTTT. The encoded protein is CSAREDYYGTQYF.